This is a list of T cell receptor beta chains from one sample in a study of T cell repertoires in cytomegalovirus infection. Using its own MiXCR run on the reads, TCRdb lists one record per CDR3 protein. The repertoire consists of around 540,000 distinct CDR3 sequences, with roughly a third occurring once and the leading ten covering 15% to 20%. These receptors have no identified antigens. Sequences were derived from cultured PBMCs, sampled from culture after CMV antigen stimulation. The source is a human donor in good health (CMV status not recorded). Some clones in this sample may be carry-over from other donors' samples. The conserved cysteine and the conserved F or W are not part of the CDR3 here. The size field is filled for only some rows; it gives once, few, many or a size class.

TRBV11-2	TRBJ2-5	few	ASSLVFLAGGRETQY
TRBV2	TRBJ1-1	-	ASRKNPNTEAF
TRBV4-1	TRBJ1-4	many	ASSPFGESYREKLF
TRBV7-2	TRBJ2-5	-	ASSFDRDSETQY
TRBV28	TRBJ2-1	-	ASSPRLAGVPEQF
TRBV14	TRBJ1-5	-	ASSQSLKGRPRWPQH
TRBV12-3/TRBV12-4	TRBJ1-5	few	ASSLALEPQH
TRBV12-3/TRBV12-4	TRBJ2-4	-	ASSRGPEGKNIQY
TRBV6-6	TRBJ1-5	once	ASSSEGGSYSNQPQH
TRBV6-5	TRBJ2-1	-	ASSYSGGAAQLIYNEQF
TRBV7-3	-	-	ASSSVGGQVKEQY
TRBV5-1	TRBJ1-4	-	ASNRGPHNEKLF
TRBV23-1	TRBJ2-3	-	ASRHRGLGTDTQY
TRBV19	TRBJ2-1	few	ASSIASLSYNEQF
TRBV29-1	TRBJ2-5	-	SGQGLEETQY
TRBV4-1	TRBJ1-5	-	ASSQVWPGPWEGQPQH
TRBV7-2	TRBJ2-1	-	ASSLTWASGSSYNEQF
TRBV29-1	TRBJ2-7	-	SVAEEMEY
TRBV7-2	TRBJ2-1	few	ASSWAIVGARSREQF
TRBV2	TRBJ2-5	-	ASSLDRVGETQY
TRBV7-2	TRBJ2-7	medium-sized	ASSLTGVGYEQY
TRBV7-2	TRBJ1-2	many	ASSSSVTANYGYT
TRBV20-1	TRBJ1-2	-	SARVGTDYGYT
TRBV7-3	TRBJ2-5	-	ASSPRGRGSETQY
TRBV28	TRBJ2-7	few	ASSLVGVSATYEQY
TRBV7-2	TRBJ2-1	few	ASSLAPSGRSTHNEQF
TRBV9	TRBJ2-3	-	ASSVEVPDTQY
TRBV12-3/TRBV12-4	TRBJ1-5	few	ASSLRRGNQPQH
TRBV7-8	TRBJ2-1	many	ASSLKTSGISSYNEQF
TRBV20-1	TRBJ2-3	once	SARALPAGLSTDTQY
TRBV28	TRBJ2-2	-	ASSSAPRRELF
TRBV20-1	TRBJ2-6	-	SARDGALPSSGANVLT
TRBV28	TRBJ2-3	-	ASLSSRTDTQY
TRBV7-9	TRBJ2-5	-	ASRETRRGETQY
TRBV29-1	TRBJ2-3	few	SVDRAAGTDTQY